A single sample gave rise to the 2 T cell receptor beta chains below, sequenced in a study of T cell responses to AZD1222 COVID-19 vaccine. Repertoires were generated with immunoSEQ multiplex PCR, while TCRdb's copy carries only in-frame clones and drops some. The sample carries approximately 150,000 clones, 90% recorded once. The specimen comprised peripheral blood, sampled on day 0 of AZD1222 vaccination. Source of these receptors: an adult in good health.

The rearrangement links TRBV25-1 to TRBJ2-7; D is unresolved. V lost 2 bases and J 6 bases, leaving 11 bases between the germline ends. The CDR3 has 13 amino acids. Germline CDR1 is MGHDK and CDR2 is SYGVNS. CDR3 amino acids: CASSERWLGEQYF. The CDR3 nucleotides read TGTGCCAGCAGTGAACGTTGGCTCGGCGAGCAGTACTTC.

This chain joins TRBV5-4 and TRBJ2-4, with 7 bases aligning to TRBD1. Germline assignment: CDR1 SGHNT and CDR2 YYREEE (reference sequence). V shed 2 bases, J shed 6 bases, and the junction held 8 bases outside the gene matches. There are 15 residues in the CDR3. The CDR3 is CASSLQGPSGNIQYF. The CDR3 DNA reads TGTGCCAGCAGCTTACAGGGGCCATCCGGAAACATTCAGTACTTC.